A selection of T cell receptor beta chains follows, all from one sample in a study of post-analysis software for immune sequencing data. A single record per CDR3 protein comes from TCRdb applying MiXCR to the PCR reads. The repertoire holds 750,000 to 950,000 distinct CDR3 sequences, with 46% as singletons. Specimen: blood. All receptors derive from a girl aged 5-17 years with multiple sclerosis. Each CDR3 is given with its conserved first and last residue. The order of the fields is D gene, V gene, J gene, clone size, CDR3 DNA, CDR3 protein. The D gene is left open where the match is weak. Not every row has a clone size; where given, it reads once, few, many or a size class.

NA	TRBV20-1	TRBJ2-3	NA	TGCAGTGCTAGACCTCTAGGAGGCCCCTTCACAGATACGCAGTATTTT	CSARPLGGPFTDTQYF
NA	TRBV6-1	TRBJ2-3	NA	TGTGCCAGCAGTGAAGTGGGTGGGAGGTGGACAGATACGCAGTATTTT	CASSEVGGRWTDTQYF
NA	TRBV4-3	TRBJ2-1	NA	TGCGCCGGCAGCCAAGAAGGGGTTAGCGGAGGGGGTAATGAGCAGTTCTTC	CAGSQEGVSGGGNEQFF
TRBD1	TRBV27	TRBJ2-5	NA	TGTGCCAGCAGTCTCACAGGGGGCTATGGAGAGACCCAGTACTTC	CASSLTGGYGETQYF
NA	TRBV29-1	TRBJ2-1	NA	TGCAGCGTTGATTCGGGACCACGAAGATCCTACAATGAGCAGTTCTTC	CSVDSGPRRSYNEQFF
TRBD1	TRBV6-1	TRBJ1-2	few	TGTGCCAGCAGCCTAATTCGGGGACAGGGCTATGGCTACACCTTC	CASSLIRGQGYGYTF
NA	TRBV4-1	TRBJ2-7	few	TGCGCCAGCAGCCAAGGTGGGACGGACTACGAGCAGTACTTC	CASSQGGTDYEQYF
TRBD2	TRBV9	TRBJ2-7	NA	TGTGCCAGCAGCGTAGGATCTCGGACTAGCGGTCGCTACGAGCAGTACTTC	CASSVGSRTSGRYEQYF
TRBD1	TRBV3-1	TRBJ1-2	few	TGTGCCAGCAGCCAAAGGACGACAGGGCACGGCTACACCTTC	CASSQRTTGHGYTF
TRBD2	TRBV14	TRBJ2-3	NA	TGTGCCAGCAGCCGGTTACTAGCGGAGATTAGCACAGATACGCAGTATTTT	CASSRLLAEISTDTQYF
NA	TRBV6-6	TRBJ1-1	NA	TGTGCCAGCAGTTACTCGATTACAGGGAAGACTGAAGCTTTCTTT	CASSYSITGKTEAFF
NA	TRBV10-3	TRBJ2-7	few	TGTGCCATCGGGGAATACAGGGGGGGACTGGAGCAGTACTTC	CAIGEYRGGLEQYF
TRBD1	TRBV29-1	TRBJ2-4	NA	TGCAGCGTTGAAGCAGGGGGCGTGGGAAACATTCAGTACTTC	CSVEAGGVGNIQYF
NA	TRBV5-1	TRBJ2-6	NA	TGCGCCAGCAGCCCCCTCTGGGCCAACGTCCTGACTTTC	CASSPLWANVLTF
NA	TRBV29-1	TRBJ2-3	NA	TGCAGCGTTAAAGGGGGTCTAGGTACAGATACGCAGTATTTT	CSVKGGLGTDTQYF
TRBD2	TRBV5-1	TRBJ2-1	NA	TGCGCCAGCAGCTTGGCCGGTCTAGCGGGAATGGTTGAGCAGTTCTTC	CASSLAGLAGMVEQFF
NA	TRBV18	TRBJ2-1	NA	TGTGCCAGCTCACCAAGGAGGAAAGGACCCTCCTACAATGAGCAGTTCTTC	CASSPRRKGPSYNEQFF
NA	TRBV7-2	TRBJ2-1	NA	TGTGCCAGCAGCTTAGACAGCGGTTCCTACAATGAGCAGTTCTTC	CASSLDSGSYNEQFF
TRBD1	TRBV6-5	TRBJ2-7	NA	TGTGCCAGCAGGATCCGGACAGGAGCCTCCTACGAGCAGTACTTC	CASRIRTGASYEQYF
TRBD2	TRBV7-9	TRBJ2-1	NA	TGTGCCAGCAGCTTATCCAGCGGGAGGGGTATGGGCGAGCAGTTCTTC	CASSLSSGRGMGEQFF
NA	TRBV6-6	TRBJ2-7	few	TGTGCCAGCAGTTACCGCCCGCGGGGCAGAACCAACGAGCAGTACTTC	CASSYRPRGRTNEQYF
TRBD2	TRBV9	TRBJ2-1	few	TGTGCCAGCAGCGAGACTAGCGGTGGGGGGGGTGAGCAGTTCTTC	CASSETSGGGGEQFF
TRBD1	TRBV6-5	TRBJ2-2	NA	TGTGCCACGGACAGGGGAAGGGACACCGGGGAGCTGTTTTTT	CATDRGRDTGELFF
NA	TRBV2	TRBJ2-7	NA	TGTGCCAGCAGTGAAGTACTGGCATCCTACGAGCAGTACTTC	CASSEVLASYEQYF
NA	TRBV4-1	TRBJ2-4	NA	TGCGCCAGCAGCCAAGCGGGGAACATTCAGTACTTC	CASSQAGNIQYF
NA	TRBV5-1	TRBJ2-7	NA	TGCGCCAGCAGCTTGGAGGGCCGAGGTGCCTACGAGCAGTACTTC	CASSLEGRGAYEQYF
NA	TRBV2	TRBJ2-5	NA	TGTGCCGGCAGTGAAGTGGGCGTTCTCCAAGAGACCCAGTACTTC	CAGSEVGVLQETQYF
NA	TRBV15	TRBJ2-1	few	TGTGCCACCAGTGGTGGGGGGCAGGGGTCCAATGAGCAGTTCTTC	CATSGGGQGSNEQFF
TRBD1	TRBV14	TRBJ2-1	NA	TGTGCCAGCAGCCAGAGGACAGGGGTAGTCGATGAGCAGTTCTTC	CASSQRTGVVDEQFF
NA	TRBV29-1	TRBJ2-7	few	TGCAGCGTTGAAGATGTGGGCGACTACGCCGTCGAGCAGTACTTC	CSVEDVGDYAVEQYF
TRBD2	TRBV27	TRBJ2-3	few	TGTGCCAGCGGCAAGCGGGAGGGGACTACGCAGTATTTT	CASGKREGTTQYF
NA	TRBV6-5	TRBJ1-2	NA	TGTGCCAGCAGTACAACTTACCACTATGGCTACACCTTC	CASSTTYHYGYTF
NA	TRBV18	TRBJ1-4	NA	TGTGCCAGCTCACCAGGAGGGGATGGACTGTTTTTT	CASSPGGDGLFF
TRBD2	TRBV15	TRBJ2-1	few	TGTGCCACCAGCAGAGATAGCGGGAGGATGAATGAGCAGTTCTTC	CATSRDSGRMNEQFF
TRBD1	TRBV6-6	TRBJ1-1	NA	TGTGCCAGCAGTAGACAGGGCCTAATGAACACTGAAGCTTTCTTT	CASSRQGLMNTEAFF
TRBD2	TRBV5-6	TRBJ2-1	NA	TGTGCCAGCAGCTTGGGTAGCGGGAGGGACCAGTTCTTC	CASSLGSGRDQFF
TRBD2	TRBV28	TRBJ2-4	few	TGTGCCAGCAGCCTCCCCAGCGGGAGGGGCATTCAGTACTTC	CASSLPSGRGIQYF
TRBD2	TRBV28	TRBJ2-7	NA	TGTGCCAGCAGTGTCCCTAGCGGCTACGAGCAGTACTTC	CASSVPSGYEQYF
NA	TRBV9	TRBJ2-5	few	TGTGCCAGCAGCGTAGGAGGGGGGTCGGGTGAGACCCAGTACTTC	CASSVGGGSGETQYF
NA	TRBV5-1	TRBJ2-5	NA	TGCGCCAGCAGCAGAAACCGGGCGGACCAAGAGACCCAGTACTTC	CASSRNRADQETQYF
NA	TRBV4-2	TRBJ1-2	few	TGTGCCAGCAGCCAAGATGGTGGCGGTATGGTTGATGGCTACACCTTC	CASSQDGGGMVDGYTF
NA	TRBV7-2	TRBJ1-2	NA	TGTGCCAGCAGCCCCCTTACGGACTATGGCTACACCTTC	CASSPLTDYGYTF
NA	TRBV6-6	TRBJ1-2	few	TGTGCCAGCAGTTCCGCCGACAGGTTCTATGGCTACACCTTC	CASSSADRFYGYTF
NA	TRBV4-1	TRBJ2-3	NA	TGCGCCAGCAGCCAAGAAGCGGTGTTGGAAGAGCAGTATTTT	CASSQEAVLEEQYF